Presented here are 13 T cell receptor beta chains from one specimen sequenced in a study of Graves' ophthalmopathy and Graves' hyperthyroidism. The study amplified TCR beta CDR3 regions using RNA transcripts. HTBI primers were employed in first-round RT-PCR, then a second-round multiplex PCR followed. TCRdb called the multiplex PCR reads again in MiXCR, with one record for every CDR3 protein. The table records around 520,000 distinct CDR3 sequences, under 45% of them present only once. Sequencing was done on a sample of peripheral blood or thyroid tissue (not recorded which). These receptors all come from an adult man with Graves' hyperthyroidism.

This clonotype was seen a handful of times. The chain uses TRBV7-6 and TRBJ2-1, with TRBD2 matching over 9 bases. J gave up 1 base and V 2 bases, and 3 bases lay outside the gene matches. CDR3 size: 16 residues. Germline V gene sequence: CDR1 SGHVS, CDR2 FNYEAQ. This chain's CDR3 is CASSLYAGGSYNEQFF. DNA for the CDR3: TGTGCCAGCAGCTTATATGCGGGAGGGTCCTACAATGAGCAGTTCTTC.

This clonotype was seen many times. This chain connects TRBV6-6 to TRBJ2-7, with TRBD2 matching 10 bases. This CDR3 is 14 amino acids long. The V segment lost 6 bases and the J segment 2 bases; nucleotides outside the gene matches: 4. CDR1 MNHNY and CDR2 SVGAGI come from the germline V gene (reference sequence). The DNA for the CDR3 is TGTGCCAGCAGCCTACTAGCGGGACCCTACGAGCAGTACTTC. Translated, it gives CASSLLAGPYEQYF.

This clonotype was seen at least ten times. V and J are TRBV12-3 or TRBV12-4 and TRBJ2-7, with 9 bases identical to TRBD2. This CDR3 spans 19 amino acids. The V segment lost 5 bases and the J segment 5 bases; nucleotides outside the gene matches: 22. CDR3 coding DNA: TGTGCCAGCAGTCCCACGGATGGGGGTAGCGGGAGAGGCCCCCACGAGCAGTACTTC. This sequence encodes CASSPTDGGSGRGPHEQYF.

The chain recombines TRBV19 with TRBJ2-7; TRBD2 matches at 7 bases. The CDR3 is 15 amino acids. The ends lost 2 bases at V and 2 bases at J; junction bases unmatched: 6. Germline CDR1 reads LNHDA; CDR2 reads SQIVND (reference sequence). The CDR3, as DNA: TGTGCCAGTAGTATAAGGGACTACACAACCTACGAGCAGTACTTC. Translation: CASSIRDYTTYEQYF.

Notes on this clonotype: At one end the junction does not follow the germline gene, possibly because of a read error. The gene calls are TRBV2 and TRBJ1-6; D is undetermined. Looked up from germline, CDR1 is SNHLY and CDR2 is FYNNEI. This CDR3 spans 13 amino acids. DNA of the CDR3: TGTGCCAGCAGTGACGGGGTTCGGTCACCCCACCACTTT. Protein product: CASSDGVRSPHHF.

This rearrangement joins TRBV29-1 to TRBJ2-5, with 12 bases that match TRBD1. The CDR3 runs to 15 residues. Per the germline V gene, CDR1 is SQVTM and CDR2 is ANQGSEA. V lost 6 bases and J lost 4; bases outside the gene matches: 9. The CDR3 DNA reads TGCAGCGTAGCCGGGACAGGGGGCGCTGGAGAGACCCAGTACTTC. It translates to CSVAGTGGAGETQYF.

This clonotype was detected ten times or more. CDR3 nucleotides: TGCGCCAGCAGCACAGAGGGGTACACTGAAGCTTTCTTT. Amino acids: CASSTEGYTEAFF. The chain carries TRBV5-1 and TRBJ1-1; D perhaps matches TRBD1 (5 bases). V was cut by 4 bases and J by 3 bases, with 10 bases left in between. CDR3 length: 13 amino acids. Germline CDR1 reads SGHRS; CDR2 reads YFSETQ.

The chain joins TRBV28 to TRBJ1-5; D not resolved. V dropped 3 bases and J dropped 1 base, with 7 bases sitting between them. The CDR3 consists of 14 residues. Germline-derived CDR1 and CDR2 are MDHEN and SYDVKM. The CDR3 is CASSFHESNQPQHF. The CDR3 region has the DNA TGTGCCAGCAGTTTTCATGAGAGCAATCAGCCCCAGCATTTT.

The chain combines TRBV20-1 with TRBJ2-2, with a tentative D call TRBD1 (6 bases). The germline gives CDR1 DFQATT, CDR2 SNEGSKA (reference sequence). This CDR3 has 13 residues. Trimming took off 0 bases at V and 8 bases at J, with 10 bases between the two ends. The CDR3 loop reads CSARDETGGELFF. The CDR3 bases are TGCAGTGCTAGAGATGAGACAGGAGGGGAGCTGTTTTTT.

This clonotype was counted many times. This sequence joins TRBV27 and TRBJ2-5, with D uncertain. V was pared by 3 bases and J by 9 bases, with 8 bases between. The CDR3 runs to 11 residues. CDR1 is MNHEY and CDR2 is SMNVEV in the germline V gene (reference sequence). For the CDR3, the DNA is TGTGCCAGCAGTTTTGGTTCGGCCCAGTACTTC. Protein: CASSFGSAQYF.

Many counts were recorded for this clonotype. This chain joins TRBV6-5 and TRBJ1-1; D call uncertain. Trimming left V 2 bases short and J 5 bases short, with 9 bases between. CDR1 is MNHEY and CDR2 is SVGAGI in the germline V gene. The CDR3 is 13 residues long. The CDR3 DNA reads TGTGCCAGCAGTTACCCCTACGGGACTGAAGCTTTCTTT. Translating gives CASSYPYGTEAFF.

This rearrangement joins TRBV7-8 to TRBJ1-1; 7 bases are shared with TRBD1. The CDR3 spans 13 residues. Per germline, CDR1 SGHVS and CDR2 FQNEAQ. V shed 5 bases and J 6 bases; nucleotides not matched to a gene: 6. The CDR3 here is CASSPTGFPEAFF. CDR3 in DNA: TGTGCCAGCAGCCCGACAGGGTTCCCTGAAGCTTTCTTT. Based on the CDR3 plus reference TRBV7-8 and TRBJ1-1, the full variable domain is GAGVSQSPRYKVAKRGQDVALRCDPISGHVSLFWYQQALGQGPEFLTYFQNEAQLDKSGLPSDRFFAERPEGSVSTLKIQRTQQEDSAVYLCASSPTGFPEAFFGQGTRLTVV.

The rearrangement joins TRBV11-2 to TRBJ2-5; 9 bases align to TRBD2. The germline V gene has CDR1 SGHAT and CDR2 FQNNGV. CDR3 length equals 15 residues. Trimming cost V 5 bases and J 6 bases; bases outside gene matches: 10. Written as DNA, the CDR3 is TGTGCCAGCAGCAGAGAAAAAGCGGGGGGCCAGACCCAGTACTTC. Encoded protein: CASSREKAGGQTQYF.